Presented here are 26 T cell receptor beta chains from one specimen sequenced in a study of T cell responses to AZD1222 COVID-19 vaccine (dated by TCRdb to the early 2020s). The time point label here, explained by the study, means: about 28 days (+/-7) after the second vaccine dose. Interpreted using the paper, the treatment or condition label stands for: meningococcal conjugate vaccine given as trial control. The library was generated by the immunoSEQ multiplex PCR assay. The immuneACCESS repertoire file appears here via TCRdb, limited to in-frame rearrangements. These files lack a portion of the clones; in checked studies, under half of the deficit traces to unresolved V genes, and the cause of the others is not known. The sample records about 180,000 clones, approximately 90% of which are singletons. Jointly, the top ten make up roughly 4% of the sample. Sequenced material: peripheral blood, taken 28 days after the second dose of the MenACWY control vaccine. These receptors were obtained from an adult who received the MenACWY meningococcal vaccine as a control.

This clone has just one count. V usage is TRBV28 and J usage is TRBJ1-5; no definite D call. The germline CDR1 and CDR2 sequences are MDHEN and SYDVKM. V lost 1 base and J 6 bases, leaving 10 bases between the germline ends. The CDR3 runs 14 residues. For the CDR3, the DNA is TGTGCCAGCAGTTTATTCCTCGACGCTCAGCCCCAGCATTTT. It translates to CASSLFLDAQPQHF. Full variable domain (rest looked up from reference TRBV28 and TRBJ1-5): DVKVTQSSRYLVKRTGEKVFLECVQDMDHENMFWYRQDPGLGLRLIYFSYDVKMKEKGDIPEGYSVSREKKERFSLILESASTNQTSMYLCASSLFLDAQPQHFGDGTRLSIL.

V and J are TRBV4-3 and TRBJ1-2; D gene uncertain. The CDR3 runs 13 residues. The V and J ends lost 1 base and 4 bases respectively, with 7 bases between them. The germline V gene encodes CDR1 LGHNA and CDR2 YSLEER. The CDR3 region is CASSQVSAYGYTF. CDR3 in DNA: TGCGCCAGCAGCCAAGTGTCGGCCTATGGCTACACCTTC.

The CDR3 DNA reads as TGTGCCAGCAGTGTCCGGGGCACTGAAGCTTTCTTT. It translates to CASSVRGTEAFF. The chain combines TRBV6-2 or TRBV6-3 with TRBJ1-1; D is ambiguous. Germline V lookup: CDR1 MNHEY, CDR2 SVGEGT. CDR3 size: 12 residues. Trimming took 5 bases from V and 4 from J, leaving 8 bases between them.

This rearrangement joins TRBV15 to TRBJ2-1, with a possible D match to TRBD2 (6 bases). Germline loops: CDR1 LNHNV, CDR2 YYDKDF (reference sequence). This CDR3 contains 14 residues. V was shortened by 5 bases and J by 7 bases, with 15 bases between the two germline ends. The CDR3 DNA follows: TGTGCCACCAGCGCCCGGGACTTGACTAATGAGCAGTTCTTC. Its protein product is CATSARDLTNEQFF. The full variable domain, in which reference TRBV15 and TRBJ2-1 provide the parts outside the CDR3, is DAMVIQNPRYQVTQFGKPVTLSCSQTLNHNVMYWYQQKSSQAPKLLFHYYDKDFNNEADTPDNFQSRRPNTSFCFLDIRSPGLGDTAMYLCATSARDLTNEQFFGPGTRLTVL.

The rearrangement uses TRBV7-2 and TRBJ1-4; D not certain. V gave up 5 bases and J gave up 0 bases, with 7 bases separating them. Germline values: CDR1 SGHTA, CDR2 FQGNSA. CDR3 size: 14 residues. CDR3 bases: TGTGCCAGCAGCCCGGGCCCAACTAATGAAAAACTGTTTTTT. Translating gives CASSPGPTNEKLFF.

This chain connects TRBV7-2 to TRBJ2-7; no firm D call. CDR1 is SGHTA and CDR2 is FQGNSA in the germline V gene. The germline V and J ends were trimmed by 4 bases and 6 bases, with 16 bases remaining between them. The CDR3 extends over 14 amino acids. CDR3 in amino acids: CASSSYRQDAEQYF. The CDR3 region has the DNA TGTGCCAGCAGCTCCTACCGCCAAGATGCCGAGCAGTACTTC.

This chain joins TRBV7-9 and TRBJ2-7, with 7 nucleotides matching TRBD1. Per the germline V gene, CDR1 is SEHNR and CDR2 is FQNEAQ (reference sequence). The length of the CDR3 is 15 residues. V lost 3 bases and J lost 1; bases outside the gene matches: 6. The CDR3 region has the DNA TGTGCCAGCAGCTTCGGACAGGCAGGATCCTACGAGCAGTACTTC. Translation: CASSFGQAGSYEQYF.

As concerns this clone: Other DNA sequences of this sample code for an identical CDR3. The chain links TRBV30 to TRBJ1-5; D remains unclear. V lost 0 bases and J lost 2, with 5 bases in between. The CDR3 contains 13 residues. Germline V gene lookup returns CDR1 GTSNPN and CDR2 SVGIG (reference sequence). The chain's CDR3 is CAWSVRGNQPQHF. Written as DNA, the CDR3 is TGTGCCTGGAGTGTACGGGGCAATCAGCCCCAGCATTTT.

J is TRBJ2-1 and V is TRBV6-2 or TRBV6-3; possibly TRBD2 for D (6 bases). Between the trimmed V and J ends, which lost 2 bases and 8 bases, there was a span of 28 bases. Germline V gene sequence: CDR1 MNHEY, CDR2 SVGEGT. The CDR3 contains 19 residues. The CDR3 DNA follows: TGTGCCAGCAGTTACGTTTTTCCCTCGGCGGAGGGGAGGAGAGATGAGCAGTTCTTC. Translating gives CASSYVFPSAEGRRDEQFF.

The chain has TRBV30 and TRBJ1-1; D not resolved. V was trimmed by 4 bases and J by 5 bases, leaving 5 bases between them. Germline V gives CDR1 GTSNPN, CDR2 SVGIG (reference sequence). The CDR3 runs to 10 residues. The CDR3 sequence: CAWTLTEAFF. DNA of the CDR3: TGTGCCTGGACCCTAACTGAAGCTTTCTTT.

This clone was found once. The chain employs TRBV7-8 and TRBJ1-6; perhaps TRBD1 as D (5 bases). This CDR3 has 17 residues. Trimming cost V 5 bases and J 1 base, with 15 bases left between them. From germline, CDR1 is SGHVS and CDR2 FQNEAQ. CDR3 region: CASSNLGERSYNSPLHF. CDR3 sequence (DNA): TGTGCCAGCAGCAACTTAGGGGAGAGGTCCTATAATTCACCCCTCCACTTT.

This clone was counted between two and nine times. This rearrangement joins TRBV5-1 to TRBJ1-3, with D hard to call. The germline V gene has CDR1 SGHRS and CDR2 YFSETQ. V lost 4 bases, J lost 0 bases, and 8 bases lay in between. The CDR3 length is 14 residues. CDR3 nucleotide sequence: TGCGCCAGCAGCGTCAGCTCCTCTGGAAACACCATATATTTT. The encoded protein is CASSVSSSGNTIYF. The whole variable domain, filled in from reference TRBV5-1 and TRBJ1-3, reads KAGVTQTPRYLIKTRGQQVTLSCSPISGHRSVSWYQQTPGQGLQFLFEYFSETQRNKGNFPGRFSGRQFSNSRSEMNVSTLELGDSALYLCASSVSSSGNTIYFGEGSWLTVV.

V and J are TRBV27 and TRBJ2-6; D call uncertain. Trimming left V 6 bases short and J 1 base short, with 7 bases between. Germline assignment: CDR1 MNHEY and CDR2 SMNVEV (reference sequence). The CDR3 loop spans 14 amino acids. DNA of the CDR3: TGTGCCAGCAGCCTCATTTCTGGGGCCAACGTCCTGACTTTC. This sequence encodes CASSLISGANVLTF.

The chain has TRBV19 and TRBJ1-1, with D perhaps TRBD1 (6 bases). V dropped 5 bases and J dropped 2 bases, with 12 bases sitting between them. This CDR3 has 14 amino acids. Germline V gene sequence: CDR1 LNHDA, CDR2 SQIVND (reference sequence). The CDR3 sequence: CASSPQGTNTEAFF. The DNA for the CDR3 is TGTGCCAGTAGTCCCCAGGGGACCAACACTGAAGCTTTCTTT.

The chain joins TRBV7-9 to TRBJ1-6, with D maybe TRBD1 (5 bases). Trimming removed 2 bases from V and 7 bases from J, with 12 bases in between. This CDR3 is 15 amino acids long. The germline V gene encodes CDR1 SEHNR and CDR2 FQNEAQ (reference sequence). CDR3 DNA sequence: TGTGCCAGCAGCTTATCCGGGACGGTCAATTCACCCCTCCACTTT. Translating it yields CASSLSGTVNSPLHF. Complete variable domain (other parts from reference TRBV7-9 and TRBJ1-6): DTGVSQNPRHKITKRGQNVTFRCDPISEHNRLYWYRQTLGQGPEFLTYFQNEAQLEKSRLLSDRFSAERPKGSFSTLEIQRTEQGDSAMYLCASSLSGTVNSPLHFGNGTRLTVT.

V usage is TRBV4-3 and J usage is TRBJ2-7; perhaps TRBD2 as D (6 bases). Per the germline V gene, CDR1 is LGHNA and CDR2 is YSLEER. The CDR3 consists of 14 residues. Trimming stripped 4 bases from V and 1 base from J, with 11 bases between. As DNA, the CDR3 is TGCGCCAGCAGCCTCACGGGACTTTCCTACGAGCAGTACTTC. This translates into CASSLTGLSYEQYF.

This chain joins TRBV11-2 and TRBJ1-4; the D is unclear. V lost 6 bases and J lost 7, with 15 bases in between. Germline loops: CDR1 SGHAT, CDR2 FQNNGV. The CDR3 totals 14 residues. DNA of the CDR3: TGTGCCAGCAGTAAGGACTATGTGGTTGAAAAACTGTTTTTT. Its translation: CASSKDYVVEKLFF.

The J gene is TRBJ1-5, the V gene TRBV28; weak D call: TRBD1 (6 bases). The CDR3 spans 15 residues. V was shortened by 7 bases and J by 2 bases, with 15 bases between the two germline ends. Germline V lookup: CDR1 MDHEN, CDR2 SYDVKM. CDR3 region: CASTPKGGGNQPQHF. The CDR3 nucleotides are TGTGCCAGCACCCCGAAAGGGGGTGGCAATCAGCCCCAGCATTTT. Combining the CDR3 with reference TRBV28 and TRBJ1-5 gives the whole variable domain DVKVTQSSRYLVKRTGEKVFLECVQDMDHENMFWYRQDPGLGLRLIYFSYDVKMKEKGDIPEGYSVSREKKERFSLILESASTNQTSMYLCASTPKGGGNQPQHFGDGTRLSIL.

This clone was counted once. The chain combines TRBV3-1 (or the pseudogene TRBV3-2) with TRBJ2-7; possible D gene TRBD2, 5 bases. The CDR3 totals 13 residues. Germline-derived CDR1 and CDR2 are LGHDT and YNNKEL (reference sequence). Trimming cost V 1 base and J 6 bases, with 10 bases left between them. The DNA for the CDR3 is TGTGCCAGCAGCCAAGGAGGGCGTGGCGAGCAGTACTTC. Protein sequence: CASSQGGRGEQYF.

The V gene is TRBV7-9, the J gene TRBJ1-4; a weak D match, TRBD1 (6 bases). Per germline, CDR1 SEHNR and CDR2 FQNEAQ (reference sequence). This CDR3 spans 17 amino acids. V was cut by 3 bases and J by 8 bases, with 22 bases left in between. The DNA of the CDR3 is TGTGCCAGCAGCTTTTGGCTGAACAGGGATGGTGAAGAAAAACTGTTTTTT. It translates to CASSFWLNRDGEEKLFF.

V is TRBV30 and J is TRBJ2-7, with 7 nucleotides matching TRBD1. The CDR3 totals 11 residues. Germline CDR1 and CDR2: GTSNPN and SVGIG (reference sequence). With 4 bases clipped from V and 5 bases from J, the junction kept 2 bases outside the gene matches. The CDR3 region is CAWNRGHEQYF. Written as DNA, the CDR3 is TGTGCCTGGAATAGGGGGCACGAGCAGTACTTC.

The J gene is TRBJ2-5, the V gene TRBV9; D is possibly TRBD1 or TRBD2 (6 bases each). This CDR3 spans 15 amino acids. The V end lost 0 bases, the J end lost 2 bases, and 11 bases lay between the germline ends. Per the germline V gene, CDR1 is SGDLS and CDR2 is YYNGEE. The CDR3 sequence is CASSVAGAVQETQYF. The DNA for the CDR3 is TGTGCCAGCAGCGTAGCGGGGGCAGTTCAAGAGACCCAGTACTTC. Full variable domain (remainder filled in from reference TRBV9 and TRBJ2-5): DSGVTQTPKHLITATGQRVTLRCSPRSGDLSVYWYQQSLDQGLQFLIQYYNGEERAKGNILERFSAQQFPDLHSELNLSSLELGDSALYFCASSVAGAVQETQYFGPGTRLLVL.

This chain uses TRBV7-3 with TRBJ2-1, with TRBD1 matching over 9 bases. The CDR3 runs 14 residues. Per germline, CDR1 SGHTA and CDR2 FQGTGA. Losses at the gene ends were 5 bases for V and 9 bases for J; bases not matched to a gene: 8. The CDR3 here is CASSGQGLGSEQFF. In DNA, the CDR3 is TGTGCCAGCAGCGGACAGGGGTTGGGTAGTGAGCAGTTCTTC.

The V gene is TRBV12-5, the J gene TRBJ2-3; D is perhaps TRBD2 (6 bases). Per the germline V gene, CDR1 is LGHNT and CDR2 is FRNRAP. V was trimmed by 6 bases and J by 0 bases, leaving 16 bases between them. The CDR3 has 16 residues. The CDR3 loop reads CASGAGPSVSTDTQYF. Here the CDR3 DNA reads TGTGCTAGTGGGGCGGGACCGTCCGTAAGCACAGATACGCAGTATTTT.

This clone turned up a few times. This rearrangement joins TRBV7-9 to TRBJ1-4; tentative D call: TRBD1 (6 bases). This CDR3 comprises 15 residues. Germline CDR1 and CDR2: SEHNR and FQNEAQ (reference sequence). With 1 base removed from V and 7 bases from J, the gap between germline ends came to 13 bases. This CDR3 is CASSLEGQPAEKLFF. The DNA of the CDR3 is TGTGCCAGCAGCTTAGAGGGACAACCGGCTGAAAAACTGTTTTTT.

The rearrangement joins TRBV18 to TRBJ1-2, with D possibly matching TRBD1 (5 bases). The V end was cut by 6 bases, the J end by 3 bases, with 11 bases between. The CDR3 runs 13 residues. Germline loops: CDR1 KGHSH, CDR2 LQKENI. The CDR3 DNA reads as TGTGCCAGCTCTTCAGGGAGGGACTATGGCTACACCTTC. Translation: CASSSGRDYGYTF.